One sample yielded the 30 T cell receptor beta chains listed below, sequenced in a study of response to subunit inactivated influenza vaccine. TCRdb ran MiXCR on the RT-PCR reads and lists one entry per CDR3 protein. Of under 550,000 distinct CDR3 sequences detected, 7.6% appear once; the ten largest clones hold roughly 13%. The sample here was PBMCs from blood, taken less than 30 months after vaccination. These receptors all stem from a man in his fifties or sixties who received an inactivated influenza vaccine.

This chain uses TRBV5-1 with TRBJ1-1; D not certain. CDR1 is SGHRS and CDR2 is YFSETQ in the germline V gene. There are 16 residues in the CDR3. The V and J ends lost 4 bases and 1 base respectively, with 17 bases between them. CDR3 loop: CASSAGREGTNTEAFF. The CDR3 nucleotides read TGCGCCAGCAGCGCCGGGAGGGAAGGAACGAACACTGAAGCTTTCTTT. The full variable domain, rest sourced from reference TRBV5-1 and TRBJ1-1, is KAGVTQTPRYLIKTRGQQVTLSCSPISGHRSVSWYQQTPGQGLQFLFEYFSETQRNKGNFPGRFSGRQFSNSRSEMNVSTLELGDSALYLCASSAGREGTNTEAFFGQGTRLTVV.

This clonotype was detected many times. The chain is built from TRBV27 and TRBJ2-1; 9 nucleotides align to TRBD1. The CDR3 length is 13 residues. Germline CDR1 reads MNHEY; CDR2 reads SMNVEV (reference sequence). Trimming cost V 5 bases and J 10 bases; bases outside gene matches: 6. The CDR3 DNA reads TGTGCCAGCAGTCGAACAGGGGGCCGAGAGCAGTTCTTC. Its protein product is CASSRTGGREQFF.

The chain joins TRBV10-3 to TRBJ2-3, with a weak D call TRBD2 (6 bases). V shed 6 bases and J shed 1 base, with 14 bases lying between them. This CDR3 is 15 amino acids long. The germline V gene has CDR1 ENHRY and CDR2 SYGVKD. CDR3 in DNA: TGTGCCATCAGCGCGGGACTTTCCGGCACAGATACGCAGTATTTT. Translation: CAISAGLSGTDTQYF.

This rearrangement joins TRBV6-1 to TRBJ2-1; D possibly matches TRBD1 or TRBD2 (5 bases each). Germline loops: CDR1 MNHNS, CDR2 SASEGT. V lost 5 bases and J lost 0, with 11 bases in between. The CDR3 consists of 15 residues. The CDR3 sequence is CASSRDGSSYNEQFF. CDR3 nucleotide sequence: TGTGCCAGCAGTCGGGACGGCAGCTCCTACAATGAGCAGTTCTTC.

This clonotype was seen a few times. The chain is built from TRBV9 and TRBJ2-3; TRBD2 aligns across 7 bases. CDR1 and CDR2 from the germline V gene are SGDLS and YYNGEE. This CDR3 comprises 14 residues. Germline trimming cut 3 bases from V and 4 bases from J; bases unmatched to any gene: 5. CDR3 region: CASSASAGADTQYF. The CDR3 region has the DNA TGTGCCAGCAGCGCCTCGGCGGGAGCAGATACGCAGTATTTT.

In its sample, this clonotype was seen a few times. The rearrangement joins TRBV6-1 to TRBJ1-5; 7 positions agree with TRBD1. CDR1 MNHNS and CDR2 SASEGT come from the germline V gene. Losses at the gene ends were 5 bases for V and 5 bases for J; bases not matched to a gene: 6. The CDR3 covers 14 residues. CDR3 DNA: TGTGCCAGCAGTATGACAGGGTCGCATCAGCCCCAGCATTTT. Amino acids: CASSMTGSHQPQHF.

This clonotype was detected ten times or more. The chain recombines TRBV7-2 with TRBJ1-1, with D perhaps matching TRBD1 (5 bases). The germline gives CDR1 SGHTA, CDR2 FQGNSA. The CDR3 covers 15 residues. Trimming stripped 1 base from V and 0 bases from J, with 9 bases between. The CDR3 DNA sequence: TGTGCCAGCAGCTTAGGATGGGGGATGAACACTGAAGCTTTCTTT. Protein sequence: CASSLGWGMNTEAFF.

This clonotype was detected many times. The CDR3 spells CASSQVQNQPQHF. DNA of the CDR3: TGCGCCAGCAGCCAAGTACAAAATCAGCCCCAGCATTTT. The chain is built from TRBV4-1 and TRBJ1-5; D is uncertain. The CDR3 extends over 13 amino acids. Trimming took off 1 base at V and 4 bases at J, with 5 bases between the two ends. CDR1 and CDR2 from the germline V gene are MGHRA and YSYEKL.

Here the CDR3 reads CASSRQAGETQYF. DNA of the CDR3: TGCGCCAGCAGCAGACAGGCCGGTGAGACCCAGTACTTC. The chain links TRBV5-1 to TRBJ2-5, with a tentative D call TRBD1 (6 bases). From germline, CDR1 is SGHRS and CDR2 YFSETQ. There are 13 residues in the CDR3. Trimming removed 4 bases from V and 5 bases from J, with 12 bases in between.

The V and J genes are TRBV29-1 and TRBJ1-1; no clear D gene. With 6 bases removed from V and 4 bases from J, the gap between germline ends came to 15 bases. The CDR3 length is 13 residues. CDR1 is SQVTM and CDR2 is ANQGSEA in the germline V gene. The CDR3 is CSVTGRFGTEAFF. The CDR3 DNA reads TGCAGCGTCACCGGGCGGTTTGGCACTGAAGCTTTCTTT.

The chain carries TRBV28 and TRBJ1-1; D not resolved. The CDR3 is made up of 14 amino acids. CDR1 and CDR2 (germline): MDHEN, SYDVKM. Trimming removed 2 bases from V and 4 bases from J, with 11 bases in between. The CDR3 bases are TGTGCCAGCAGTTTACCCCCTAGGGCCACTGAAGCTTTCTTT. It yields the protein CASSLPPRATEAFF.

This clonotype was counted between two and nine times. This chain uses TRBV4-3 with TRBJ1-5; no clear D gene. The CDR3 totals 15 residues. Germline CDR1 is LGHNA and CDR2 is YSLEER. V was shortened by 0 bases and J by 2 bases, with 8 bases between the two germline ends. In DNA form, the CDR3 reads TGCGCCAGCAGCCAAGATCTTGGCCGCAATCAGCCCCAGCATTTT. This sequence encodes CASSQDLGRNQPQHF.

The genes are TRBV20-1 and TRBJ2-1; D may be TRBD2 (6 bases). Trimming took 2 bases from V and 10 from J, leaving 9 bases between them. The germline gives CDR1 DFQATT, CDR2 SNEGSKA (reference sequence). The CDR3 has 11 residues. CDR3 residues: CSARRGREQFF. The CDR3 nucleotides are TGCAGTGCTAGACGGGGGAGAGAGCAGTTCTTC.

The table lists this clonotype with a few counts. V and J are TRBV24-1 and TRBJ1-6; no clear D gene. Germline CDR1 KGHDR, CDR2 SFDVKD. The CDR3 spans 15 residues. V was shortened by 7 bases and J by 8 bases, with 17 bases between the two germline ends. Here the CDR3 DNA reads TGTGCCACCAGCCCTCCGGGCAGAAACGATTCACCCCTCCACTTT. This gives the protein CATSPPGRNDSPLHF.

The chain employs TRBV20-1 and TRBJ2-3; 8 bases agree with TRBD2. The germline CDR1 and CDR2 sequences are DFQATT and SNEGSKA (reference sequence). The CDR3 sequence is 15 residues long. Trimming cost V 1 base and J 7 bases; bases outside gene matches: 10. The CDR3 nucleotides read TGCAGTGCTAGAGGGAGCGGGGCGGGAGGACATACGCAGTATTTT. Its translation: CSARGSGAGGHTQYF.

This clonotype has a handful of counts. The V and J genes are TRBV10-3 and TRBJ1-1, with D possibly matching TRBD1 (5 bases). The ends were cut back, 0 bases at V and 4 bases at J, with 12 bases in the middle. CDR1 and CDR2 (germline): ENHRY, SYGVKD. This CDR3 is 15 amino acids long. CDR3 DNA sequence: TGTGCCATCAGTGAGTCGGAGGGCGGGGGCACTGAAGCTTTCTTT. It yields the protein CAISESEGGGTEAFF.

This chain links TRBV6-2 or TRBV6-3 with TRBJ2-5, with TRBD1 as a possible D gene (6 bases). Germline V gene data show CDR1 as MNHEY and CDR2 as SVGEGT. The CDR3 extends over 15 amino acids. The V end lost 4 bases, the J end lost 5 bases, and 17 bases lay between the germline ends. The CDR3 DNA sequence: TGTGCCAGCAGTTTTGGACAGACCCCAGTGGAGACCCAGTACTTC. It is translated as CASSFGQTPVETQYF.

This chain joins TRBV5-1 and TRBJ2-6; D is ambiguous. The V gene lost 4 bases and the J gene lost 0 bases, with 8 bases spanning the gap. Germline V lookup: CDR1 SGHRS, CDR2 YFSETQ. The CDR3 covers 15 residues. CDR3 DNA sequence: TGCGCCAGCAGCGCCGGTCACTCTGGGGCCAACGTCCTGACTTTC. It yields the protein CASSAGHSGANVLTF.

This clonotype has a handful of counts. The chain joins TRBV7-9 to TRBJ2-3, with 8 bases identical to TRBD1. V was pared by 4 bases and J by 5 bases, with 5 bases of the junction left unmatched. Germline CDR1 is SEHNR and CDR2 is FQNEAQ (reference sequence). The CDR3 contains 14 residues. The CDR3 DNA sequence: TGTGCCAGCAGCTCGAGGACAGGGCAAGATACGCAGTATTTT. This codes for CASSSRTGQDTQYF. Supplemented by reference TRBV7-9 and TRBJ2-3, the full variable domain reads DTGVSQNPRHKITKRGQNVTFRCDPISEHNRLYWYRQTLGQGPEFLTYFQNEAQLEKSRLLSDRFSAERPKGSFSTLEIQRTEQGDSAMYLCASSSRTGQDTQYFGPGTRLTVL.

The table lists this clonotype with a few counts. The CDR3 DNA follows: TGCGCCAGCAGCCAAGAACCTCATGGGGAGCTGTTTTTT. This codes for CASSQEPHGELFF. This chain connects TRBV4-3 to TRBJ2-2; D unresolved. The V end lost 0 bases, the J end lost 8 bases, and 7 bases lay between the germline ends. The CDR3 is 13 amino acids. The germline gives CDR1 LGHNA, CDR2 YSLEER.

The chain recombines TRBV5-4 with TRBJ2-6; TRBD1 might be the D (5 bases). Germline V CDR1 and CDR2: SGHNT, YYREEE (reference sequence). The CDR3 length is 20 residues. Trimming shortened V by 1 base and J by 8 bases, and 28 bases separated the two germline ends. DNA for the CDR3: TGTGCCAGCAGCTTGCGGAGCAGGGTCGTTCCTGGGCTGGTGACCAACGTCCTGACTTTC. This sequence encodes CASSLRSRVVPGLVTNVLTF.

This clonotype appeared many times. The rearrangement joins TRBV15 to TRBJ2-7, with 9 bases fitting TRBD1. Germline CDR1 is LNHNV and CDR2 is YYDKDF (reference sequence). CDR3 length: 14 residues. Losses at the gene ends were 1 base for V and 3 bases for J; bases not matched to a gene: 1. CDR3 sequence (DNA): TGTGCCACCAGCAGAGCGACAGGGGGCTACGAGCAGTACTTC. Protein sequence: CATSRATGGYEQYF.

This clonotype was detected only a few times. This chain connects TRBV10-3 to TRBJ2-3, with D maybe TRBD2 (6 bases). The V and J ends lost 5 bases and 1 base respectively, with 13 bases between them. Germline lookup yields CDR1 ENHRY and CDR2 SYGVKD. This CDR3 has 15 residues. CDR3 protein: CAISSSVGGTDTQYF. The CDR3 nucleotides read TGTGCCATCAGTTCTAGCGTTGGGGGCACAGATACGCAGTATTTT.

This clonotype was detected many times. CDR3 sequence: CASSSVGVYEQFF. CDR3 sequence (DNA): TGTGCCAGCAGCTCCGTTGGGGTATATGAGCAGTTCTTC. This rearrangement joins TRBV7-6 to TRBJ2-1, with D hard to call. The CDR3 has 13 residues. Germline CDR1 SGHVS, CDR2 FNYEAQ. Trimming removed 4 bases from V and 8 bases from J, with 12 bases in between.

This clonotype has a count of ten or more. The chain links TRBV12-3 or TRBV12-4 to TRBJ2-2; tentatively, D is TRBD2 (5 bases). The CDR3 has 16 amino acids. Between the trimmed V and J ends, which lost 5 bases and 1 base, there was a span of 14 bases. The CDR3 nucleotides are TGTGCCAGCAGTCCCCCGACGGCGGGGAACACCGGGGAGCTGTTTTTT. Its protein product is CASSPPTAGNTGELFF.

The chain uses TRBV5-1 and TRBJ2-1; 8 bases align to TRBD2. Germline trimming cut 3 bases from V and 5 bases from J; bases unmatched to any gene: 10. The germline V gene encodes CDR1 SGHRS and CDR2 YFSETQ. This CDR3 has 16 amino acids. CDR3 loop: CASSSRVAGGNNEQFF. The CDR3 DNA reads as TGCGCCAGCAGCTCCAGAGTGGCGGGGGGAAACAATGAGCAGTTCTTC.

For the CDR3, the DNA is TGTGCCAGCAGCTTAGTAGGGACAGGGATCAATTCACCCCTCCACTTT. Protein sequence: CASSLVGTGINSPLHF. V gene TRBV7-2 combines with J gene TRBJ1-6; 9 bases fit TRBD1. J lost 7 bases, V lost 1 base, and 5 bases had no gene match. The CDR3 runs to 16 residues. The germline gives CDR1 SGHTA, CDR2 FQGNSA. Full variable domain (outside the CDR3, taken from reference TRBV7-2 and TRBJ1-6): GAGVSQSPSNKVTEKGKDVELRCDPISGHTALYWYRQSLGQGLEFLIYFQGNSAPDKSGLPSDRFSAERTGGSVSTLTIQRTQQEDSAVYLCASSLVGTGINSPLHFGNGTRLTVT.

This clonotype was seen more than once but under ten times. J is TRBJ1-1 and V is TRBV20-1; D possibly corresponds to TRBD1 (5 bases). Trimming left V 5 bases short and J 4 bases short, with 8 bases between. The CDR3 covers 11 residues. Germline loops: CDR1 DFQATT, CDR2 SNEGSKA (reference sequence). CDR3 bases: TGCAGTGCTTGGAGGGGCACTGAAGCTTTCTTT. As protein: CSAWRGTEAFF.

The J gene is TRBJ2-3, the V gene TRBV5-1; D possibly corresponds to TRBD1 (6 bases). Per germline, CDR1 SGHRS and CDR2 YFSETQ. The V end was cut by 7 bases, the J end by 1 base, with 10 bases between. The CDR3 has 13 residues. This CDR3 is CASYEGGTDTQYF. The CDR3 bases are TGCGCCAGCTACGAGGGGGGCACAGATACGCAGTATTTT.

This clonotype was seen many times. The chain joins TRBV7-9 to TRBJ2-7, with 8 bases lining up with TRBD1. The CDR3 covers 15 residues. From germline, CDR1 is SEHNR and CDR2 FQNEAQ (reference sequence). V shed 0 bases, J shed 2 bases, and the junction held 3 bases outside the gene matches. As DNA, the CDR3 is TGTGCCAGCAGCTTAGCGCCGACAGGGGCCTACGAGCAGTACTTC. Translating gives CASSLAPTGAYEQYF.